A single sample is the source of the 13 T cell receptor beta chains below, sequenced in a study of Ad26.COV2.S vaccination and SARS-CoV-2 variants. Noted treatment: around 19 received Ad26.COV2.S at low or high dose, single or two shots; roughly 5 received placebo; per-sample allocation not given. The investigators took samples on day 63 after the first vaccine or placebo injection. Generated by immunoSEQ multiplex PCR, the TCRdb table keeps only in-frame clones and is missing some. The top ten hold under 4% of the sample, which has over 250,000 clones, 70% to 90% seen once. The sample here was peripheral blood, taken in a trial of Ad26.COV2.S vaccine versus placebo. These receptors came from a person aged 18-65 years who received the Ad26.COV2.S COVID-19 vaccine or a placebo.

J is TRBJ2-1 and V is TRBV7-9; 7 nucleotides agree with TRBD1. Trimming at V came to 4 bases and at J to 0 bases, leaving 6 bases not matched to a gene. Per the germline V gene, CDR1 is SEHNR and CDR2 is FQNEAQ (reference sequence). This CDR3 has 16 amino acids. CDR3 sequence (DNA): TGTGCCAGCAGCTACGGACAGGCTAACTCCTACAATGAGCAGTTCTTC. Translating gives CASSYGQANSYNEQFF.

This clone showed up just a few times. The V call is TRBV27, the J call TRBJ1-5, with D tentatively TRBD1 (6 bases). Trimming removed 1 base from V and 7 bases from J, with 14 bases in between. This CDR3 is 15 amino acids long. In germline, CDR1 is MNHEY, CDR2 SMNVEV (reference sequence). In nucleotides, the CDR3 is TGTGCCAGCAGTTTATGGGGGGCGCGAAAACAGCCCCAGCATTTT. This gives the protein CASSLWGARKQPQHF.

This chain uses TRBV7-9 with TRBJ1-1; D is undetermined. CDR1 is SEHNR and CDR2 is FQNEAQ in the germline V gene (reference sequence). Trimming cost V 3 bases and J 8 bases, with 7 bases left between them. The CDR3 length is 11 residues. The DNA of the CDR3 is TGTGCCAGCAGCTTGAAGGGAGAAGCTTTCTTT. It translates to CASSLKGEAFF.

The gene calls are TRBV5-1 and TRBJ2-2; D uncertain. Germline V gene data show CDR1 as SGHRS and CDR2 as YFSETQ. The CDR3 is 15 residues long. The germline V and J ends were trimmed by 0 bases and 4 bases, with 10 bases remaining between them. The CDR3 region is CASSLGRQATGELFF. The CDR3 DNA is TGCGCCAGCAGCTTGGGTCGGCAGGCCACCGGGGAGCTGTTTTTT.

The chain links TRBV9 to TRBJ2-3, with 9 nucleotides matching TRBD1. The CDR3 is 15 residues long. The junction had 2 bases not matched to a gene; V was cut back by 0 bases and J by 3 bases. CDR1 is SGDLS and CDR2 is YYNGEE in the germline V gene. The DNA for the CDR3 is TGTGCCAGCAGCGTAGCCGGACAGGGGACAGATACGCAGTATTTT. Its protein is CASSVAGQGTDTQYF.

The genes are TRBV25-1 and TRBJ1-5, with 11 nucleotides matching TRBD1. Germline-derived CDR1 and CDR2 are MGHDK and SYGVNS. The CDR3 consists of 16 residues. V lost 2 bases, J lost 5 bases, and 5 bases stayed unmatched. CDR3: CASSEGTGGWDQPQHF. The CDR3 DNA reads TGTGCCAGCAGTGAAGGGACAGGGGGTTGGGATCAGCCCCAGCATTTT. The full variable domain, with the rest looked up from reference TRBV25-1 and TRBJ1-5, is EADIYQTPRYLVIGTGKKITLECSQTMGHDKMYWYQQDPGMELHLIHYSYGVNSTEKGDLSSESTVSRIRTEHFPLTLESARPSHTSQYLCASSEGTGGWDQPQHFGDGTRLSIL.

The chain recombines TRBV5-1 with TRBJ1-2; D remains unclear. Per germline, CDR1 SGHRS and CDR2 YFSETQ. V lost 4 bases, J lost 6 bases, and 7 bases lay in between. The CDR3 is 11 amino acids. Written as DNA, the CDR3 is TGCGCCAGCAGCGAGGCGCATGGCTACACCTTC. Translation: CASSEAHGYTF.

V gene TRBV25-1 combines with J gene TRBJ1-1; D may be TRBD1 (6 bases). V lost 5 bases and J lost 4, with 26 bases in between. The germline V gene has CDR1 MGHDK and CDR2 SYGVNS. CDR3 length equals 18 residues. CDR3 nucleotide sequence: TGTGCCAGCAGTCGCACAAGTTATTCTGGCAGGGGTATCACTGAAGCTTTCTTT. Its protein is CASSRTSYSGRGITEAFF.

The chain carries TRBV3-1 (or the pseudogene TRBV3-2) and TRBJ1-2; 7 bases match TRBD1. With 1 base clipped from V and 13 bases from J, the junction kept 3 bases outside the gene matches. Germline assignment: CDR1 LGHDT and CDR2 YNNKEL (reference sequence). This CDR3 region has 11 residues. The CDR3 sequence: CASSQGQGTTF. The CDR3, as DNA: TGTGCCAGCAGCCAAGGACAGGGCACCACCTTC.

This chain's CDR3 is CASSKINPTVSSYNSPLHF. The CDR3 region has the DNA TGTGCCAGCAGCAAGATTAATCCAACAGTGAGCTCCTATAATTCACCCCTCCACTTT. The chain links TRBV21-1 to TRBJ1-6; the table gives TRBD1 as D, unverified against the DNA. TRBV21-1 is noted as a pseudogene. The CDR3 has 19 residues.

This clone was counted only a few times. The rearrangement links TRBV12-5 to TRBJ2-1; weak D call: TRBD2 (5 bases). Germline V gene lookup returns CDR1 LGHNT and CDR2 FRNRAP. CDR3 size: 14 residues. V lost 4 bases, J lost 5 bases, and 12 bases lay in between. The CDR3 DNA reads as TGTGCTAGTGGTTCGGGATATCGAGACAATGAGCAGTTCTTC. Encoded protein: CASGSGYRDNEQFF.

V usage is TRBV3-1 (or the pseudogene TRBV3-2) and J usage is TRBJ1-2, with D possibly matching TRBD1 (6 bases). CDR1 is LGHDT, CDR2 YNNKEL, per germline (reference sequence). With 1 base removed from V and 4 bases from J, the gap between germline ends came to 7 bases. CDR3 length equals 13 residues. The CDR3 DNA reads as TGTGCCAGCAGCCAAGGGACAGCCTATGGCTACACCTTC. Translating gives CASSQGTAYGYTF.

The J gene is TRBJ2-2, the V gene TRBV6-5; TRBD1 is a possible D gene (5 bases). Germline assignment: CDR1 MNHEY and CDR2 SVGAGI. CDR3 size: 14 residues. The ends were cut back, 10 bases at V and 2 bases at J, with 14 bases in the middle. CDR3 sequence: CATQYDRNTGELFF. DNA of the CDR3: TGTGCCACCCAGTACGACAGAAACACCGGGGAGCTGTTTTTT.